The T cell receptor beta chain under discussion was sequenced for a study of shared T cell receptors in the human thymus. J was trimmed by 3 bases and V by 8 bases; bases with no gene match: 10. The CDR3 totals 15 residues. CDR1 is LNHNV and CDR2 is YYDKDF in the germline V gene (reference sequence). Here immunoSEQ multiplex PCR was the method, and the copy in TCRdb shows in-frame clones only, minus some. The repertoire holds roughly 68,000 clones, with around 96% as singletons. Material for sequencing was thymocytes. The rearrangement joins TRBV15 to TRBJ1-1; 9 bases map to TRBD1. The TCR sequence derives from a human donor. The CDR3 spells CATRGTGIGYTEAFF. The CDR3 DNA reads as TGTGCCACCCGGGGGACAGGGATTGGATACACTGAAGCTTTCTTT.